Below are 11 T cell receptor beta chains sequenced from a single sample in a study of cytomegalovirus exposure and HLA in healthy donors. Researchers ran the PCR with 60 Vbeta and 13 Jbeta primers. TCRdb's table, derived via immunoSEQ multiplex PCR, lists solely in-frame clones and lacks some. The repertoire holds about 190,000 clones, with roughly four fifths as singletons. Sequenced input: PBMCs. These receptors were collected from a woman aged 25 to 39 in good health and CMV-seropositive.

The genes are TRBV27 and TRBJ2-7; 10 bases align to TRBD1. Germline V gives CDR1 MNHEY, CDR2 SMNVEV (reference sequence). The junction had 4 bases not matched to a gene; V was cut back by 9 bases and J by 2 bases. The CDR3 is 13 amino acids. CDR3 loop: CASRQGAAYEQYF. CDR3 nucleotides: TGTGCCAGTCGACAGGGGGCCGCCTACGAGCAGTACTTC.

The rearrangement joins TRBV5-1 to TRBJ2-1, with a tentative D call TRBD2 (6 bases). Germline V gene sequence: CDR1 SGHRS, CDR2 YFSETQ. The ends were cut back, 0 bases at V and 1 base at J, with 11 bases in the middle. The CDR3 loop spans 16 amino acids. CDR3 DNA sequence: TGCGCCAGCAGCTTGGCCGGCGGGATGTCCTACAATGAGCAGTTCTTC. Amino acids: CASSLAGGMSYNEQFF.

This clone was counted a few times. The rearrangement joins TRBV19 to TRBJ2-3; D is ambiguous. CDR3 length: 13 amino acids. Per the germline V gene, CDR1 is LNHDA and CDR2 is SQIVND (reference sequence). V shed 5 bases and J shed 4 bases, with 10 bases lying between them. The chain's CDR3 is CASSAGNADTQYF. The CDR3 DNA follows: TGTGCCAGTAGTGCAGGAAATGCAGATACGCAGTATTTT.

The chain couples TRBV11-3 to TRBJ2-7; D unresolved. CDR1 is SGHNT and CDR2 is YENEEA in the germline V gene. CDR3 length: 13 residues. V dropped 1 base and J dropped 4 bases, with 8 bases sitting between them. The CDR3 is CASSLGSTYEQYF. The CDR3 DNA sequence: TGTGCCAGCAGCTTAGGGTCTACTTACGAGCAGTACTTC. The whole variable domain, filled in from reference TRBV11-3 and TRBJ2-7, reads EAGVVQSPRYKIIEKKQPVAFWCNPISGHNTLYWYLQNLGQGPELLIRYENEEAVDDSQLPKDRFSAERLKGVDSTLKIQPAELGDSAVYLCASSLGSTYEQYFGPGTRLTVT.

V usage is TRBV5-5 and J usage is TRBJ1-4; no definite D call. Germline V gives CDR1 SGHKS, CDR2 YYEKEE (reference sequence). Deletions cut 6 bases from V and 4 bases from J, with 13 bases between. The CDR3 is made up of 14 amino acids. The CDR3: CASNKKEYNEKLFF. DNA of the CDR3: TGTGCCAGCAACAAGAAGGAGTATAATGAAAAACTGTTTTTT.

CDR3: CASSAGTVETQYF. The CDR3 DNA follows: TGTGCCAGCAGCGCCGGGACAGTTGAGACCCAGTACTTC. The chain uses TRBV7-9 and TRBJ2-5; TRBD1 aligns across 7 bases. The CDR3 loop spans 13 amino acids. The germline CDR1 and CDR2 sequences are SEHNR and FQNEAQ (reference sequence). V trimming: 5 bases; J trimming: 5 bases; junction bases outside the gene matches: 5.

This chain joins TRBV6-5 and TRBJ2-1; TRBD2 might be the D (6 bases). CDR1 and CDR2 (germline): MNHEY, SVGAGI. CDR3 size: 16 residues. The V end lost 1 base, the J end lost 0 bases, and 10 bases lay between the germline ends. The CDR3 DNA reads TGTGCCAGCAGTTACTTGGGAGGCAGCTCCTACAATGAGCAGTTCTTC. Amino acids: CASSYLGGSSYNEQFF.

The rearrangement links TRBV7-6 to TRBJ2-7; D is ambiguous. CDR1 and CDR2 from the germline V gene are SGHVS and FNYEAQ. The CDR3 spans 12 residues. Trimming removed 4 bases from V and 2 bases from J, with 6 bases in between. Written as DNA, the CDR3 is TGTGCCAGCAGCTCGGGTCCCTACGAGCAGTACTTC. It is translated as CASSSGPYEQYF.

The V gene is TRBV21-1, the J gene TRBJ1-1. TRBV21-1 is shown as a pseudogene. The CDR3 extends over 14 amino acids. DNA for the CDR3: TGTGCCAGCAGCAAAGAGAGTACGGGGGCTGAAGCTTTCTTT. Protein sequence: CASSKESTGAEAFF.

The chain couples TRBV6-6 to TRBJ1-5; maybe TRBD1 (6 bases). CDR3 size: 15 residues. The germline gives CDR1 MNHNY, CDR2 SVGAGI (reference sequence). Deletions cut 0 bases from V and 3 bases from J, with 9 bases between. Written as DNA, the CDR3 is TGTGCCAGCAGTTACTCGACAGGACCCAATCAGCCCCAGCATTTT. This encodes CASSYSTGPNQPQHF.

This chain's CDR3 is CASSRSTYQPGLAGGPGANVLTF. The CDR3 bases are TGTGCCAGCAGTCGATCCACTTACCAACCGGGACTAGCGGGAGGTCCTGGGGCCAACGTCCTGACTTTC. J is TRBJ2-6 and V is TRBV28, with 15 nucleotides matching TRBD2. CDR1 is MDHEN, CDR2 SYDVKM, per germline. This CDR3 region has 23 residues. V was pared by 5 bases and J by 2 bases, with 19 bases of the junction left unmatched.